This T cell receptor beta chain was recovered during a study of T cells in Graves' hyperthyroidism and ophthalmopathy. Turning to the study itself: Staff took peripheral blood when the initial diagnosis was made, before any treatment began.

RNA transcripts were the template for amplifying TCR beta CDR3 regions. Carried out on the TCR CDR3, a first-round RT-PCR used the HTBI primer set. TCRdb re-called the multiplex PCR reads with MiXCR, one entry per CDR3 protein. The table lists over 500,000 distinct CDR3 sequences, roughly 15% of them singletons. Patients with uncontrolled infections, other autoimmune diseases, pregnancy or lactation were excluded. 10 ml of fresh peripheral blood supplied the PBMCs. J lost 0 bases, V lost 0 bases, and 4 bases had no gene match. CDR3 size: 16 residues. Per germline, CDR1 LGHDT and CDR2 YNNKEL (reference sequence).

The sequenced material came from blood. The rearrangement links TRBV3-1 to TRBJ2-7, with 8 bases aligning to TRBD2. The receptor was isolated from a woman aged 25 to 39 with Graves' ophthalmopathy. The CDR3 sequence is CASSQDSSGFSYEQYF. The CDR3 DNA follows: TGTGCCAGCAGCCAAGATTCTAGCGGGTTCTCCTACGAGCAGTACTTC.